The next 30 T cell receptor beta chains were all read from a single sample in a study of beta chain features in type 1 diabetes. The entirety of the isolated RNA underwent reverse transcription, so expressed TCRB transcripts were sequenced. The repertoire was sequenced with immunoSEQ multiplex PCR; TCRdb's copy has only in-frame clones and lacks some. The sample has 300,000 to 350,000 clones; about 20% are singletons. The source material was naive CD4+ T cells from blood. All receptors derive from a woman aged 18-29 years in good health.

The chain couples TRBV25-1 to TRBJ2-7; 10 bases map to TRBD1. The CDR3 totals 13 residues. Germline loops: CDR1 MGHDK, CDR2 SYGVNS. V was clipped by 7 bases and J by 6 bases; unmatched bases: 6. DNA of the CDR3: TGTGCCAGCAAGACAGGGGGCGCATCCGAGCAGTACTTC. Translation: CASKTGGASEQYF.

The rearrangement joins TRBV10-3 to TRBJ2-3, with 9 nucleotides matching TRBD1. V trimming: 10 bases; J trimming: 2 bases; junction bases outside the gene matches: 7. Germline-derived CDR1 and CDR2 are ENHRY and SYGVKD. The CDR3 has 14 residues. The CDR3 nucleotides read TGTGCCACCCGGGACAGGGATTACACAGATACGCAGTATTTT. Encoded protein: CATRDRDYTDTQYF.

The table lists this clone with a few counts. The rearrangement uses TRBV6-6 and TRBJ1-3; no reliable D call. The CDR3 runs to 15 residues. The V end was cut by 5 bases, the J end by 5 bases, with 16 bases between. Germline-derived CDR1 and CDR2 are MNHNY and SVGAGI (reference sequence). The CDR3 here is CASSDVLGYRNTIYF. The CDR3 nucleotides read TGTGCCAGCAGTGACGTATTGGGCTACCGAAACACCATATATTTT.

The sample holds a few counts of this clone. The J gene is TRBJ2-3, the V gene TRBV5-1; 11 bases fit TRBD1. After removal of 4 bases from V and 4 bases from J, the junction contained 5 bases not matched to a gene. CDR3 length: 15 residues. Looked up from germline, CDR1 is SGHRS and CDR2 is YFSETQ. CDR3 nucleotides: TGCGCCAGCAGCACCGGACAGGGGGCGGCAGATACGCAGTATTTT. It codes for CASSTGQGAADTQYF.

The V call is TRBV11-2, the J call TRBJ2-1, with 9 bases lining up with TRBD1. CDR3 size: 16 residues. The germline V gene encodes CDR1 SGHAT and CDR2 FQNNGV. V shed 1 base and J 7 bases; nucleotides not matched to a gene: 8. The chain's CDR3 is CASSLAPGQGWNEQFF. Here the CDR3 DNA reads TGTGCCAGCAGCTTAGCCCCCGGACAGGGGTGGAATGAGCAGTTCTTC.

This clone was detected a few times. The genes are TRBV5-1 and TRBJ1-1; D is uncertain. The CDR3 spans 14 residues. The V gene's germline CDR1 is SGHRS and CDR2 YFSETQ. Trimming shortened V by 2 bases and J by 1 base, and 9 bases separated the two germline ends. For the CDR3, the DNA is TGCGCCAGCAGCTTTGGACTTTCGAACACTGAAGCTTTCTTT. This codes for CASSFGLSNTEAFF.

For this clone: The same CDR3 can be traced to other DNA sequences in this sample. V is TRBV30 and J is TRBJ1-2; a weak D match, TRBD1 (5 bases). Trimming took off 5 bases at V and 2 bases at J, with 6 bases between the two ends. The CDR3 is 11 residues long. Germline assignment: CDR1 GTSNPN and CDR2 SVGIG (reference sequence). This chain's CDR3 is CAWDRNYGYTF. The CDR3 DNA reads TGTGCCTGGGACAGAAACTATGGCTACACCTTC. Supplemented by reference TRBV30 and TRBJ1-2, the full variable domain reads SQTIHQWPATLVQPVGSPLSLECTVEGTSNPNLYWYRQAAGRGLQLLFYSVGIGQISSEVPQNLSASRPQDRQFILSSKKLLLSDSGFYLCAWDRNYGYTFGSGTRLTVV.

The chain carries TRBV7-9 and TRBJ1-1; 7 positions agree with TRBD1. CDR1 and CDR2 from the germline V gene are SEHNR and FQNEAQ (reference sequence). The CDR3 extends over 15 amino acids. J gave up 3 bases and V 1 base, and 5 bases lay outside the gene matches. CDR3 DNA: TGTGCCAGCAGCTTAGACAGGGGATGGGACACTGAAGCTTTCTTT. Protein sequence: CASSLDRGWDTEAFF.

This chain connects TRBV2 to TRBJ1-2, with a tentative D call TRBD1 (5 bases). The V end lost 3 bases, the J end lost 0 bases, and 11 bases lay between the germline ends. The CDR3 totals 15 residues. Per germline, CDR1 SNHLY and CDR2 FYNNEI. The CDR3 is CASSEVTAANYGYTF. In DNA, the CDR3 is TGTGCCAGCAGTGAGGTGACAGCAGCTAACTATGGCTACACCTTC.

The chain carries TRBV29-1 and TRBJ1-4; no firm D call. The V end lost 7 bases, the J end lost 7 bases, and 13 bases lay between the germline ends. Germline V CDR1 and CDR2: SQVTM, ANQGSEA. This CDR3 is built from 12 residues. The chain's CDR3 is CSGGREGEKLFF. The CDR3 DNA follows: TGCAGCGGCGGGCGGGAGGGTGAAAAACTGTTTTTT.

This clone was counted only a few times. The rearrangement uses TRBV9 and TRBJ2-1; 8 positions agree with TRBD2. The CDR3 runs 16 residues. The ends lost 0 bases at V and 5 bases at J; junction bases unmatched: 7. Germline values: CDR1 SGDLS, CDR2 YYNGEE. The CDR3 sequence is CASSVGLREANNEQFF. CDR3 bases: TGTGCCAGCAGCGTAGGTTTGCGGGAGGCCAACAATGAGCAGTTCTTC.

The table lists this clone with a few counts. The V call is TRBV7-9, the J call TRBJ2-2, with TRBD1 matching over 9 bases. V lost 5 bases, J lost 10 bases, and 8 bases stayed unmatched. This CDR3 comprises 14 residues. Germline V gene sequence: CDR1 SEHNR, CDR2 FQNEAQ (reference sequence). CDR3 DNA sequence: TGTGCCAGCAGCACTTACAGGGGGCGCGTGGAGCTGTTTTTT. This translates into CASSTYRGRVELFF. Variable domain in full (rest from reference TRBV7-9 and TRBJ2-2): DTGVSQNPRHKITKRGQNVTFRCDPISEHNRLYWYRQTLGQGPEFLTYFQNEAQLEKSRLLSDRFSAERPKGSFSTLEIQRTEQGDSAMYLCASSTYRGRVELFFGEGSRLTVL.

The rearrangement links TRBV30 to TRBJ2-5, with TRBD1 identical over 9 bases. Germline CDR1 GTSNPN, CDR2 SVGIG (reference sequence). The ends lost 5 bases at V and 0 bases at J; junction bases unmatched: 4. The CDR3 spans 14 residues. In DNA form, the CDR3 reads TGTGCCTGGGGGGGACAGGGACACCAAGAGACCCAGTACTTC. It yields the protein CAWGGQGHQETQYF.

This clone has just a few counts. The chain employs TRBV5-6 and TRBJ2-7; no reliable D call. Germline CDR1 reads SGHDT; CDR2 reads YYEEEE. This CDR3 region has 15 residues. V lost 4 bases and J lost 2, with 16 bases in between. CDR3 sequence reads: CASSKTGFTPYEQYF. CDR3 in DNA: TGTGCCAGCAGCAAGACCGGGTTTACACCCTACGAGCAGTACTTC.

This clone was seen only a few times. This chain connects TRBV2 to TRBJ1-1; 12 nucleotides line up with TRBD1. Germline V gives CDR1 SNHLY, CDR2 FYNNEI. There are 15 residues in the CDR3. The ends lost 6 bases at V and 5 bases at J; junction bases unmatched: 7. The DNA of the CDR3 is TGTGCCAGCAGGGGGACAGGGGGCGAGAGGACTGAAGCTTTCTTT. The encoded protein is CASRGTGGERTEAFF.

This clone was observed a handful of times. The rearrangement uses TRBV7-9 and TRBJ2-1; 7 bases match TRBD1. This CDR3 region has 15 residues. The germline gives CDR1 SEHNR, CDR2 FQNEAQ (reference sequence). Unmatched junction bases numbered 6, after V lost 5 bases and J lost 2 bases. The CDR3 DNA sequence: TGTGCCAGCAGCCCAAGACAGGGCGCCTACAATGAGCAGTTCTTC. This sequence encodes CASSPRQGAYNEQFF.

This clone has a handful of counts. The chain has TRBV30 and TRBJ1-2; maybe TRBD1 (5 bases). Germline loops: CDR1 GTSNPN, CDR2 SVGIG (reference sequence). The CDR3 extends over 13 amino acids. Trimming took 2 bases from V and 3 from J, leaving 10 bases between them. CDR3 DNA sequence: TGTGCCTGGAGTCCCCAGGGTGACTATGGCTACACCTTC. This encodes CAWSPQGDYGYTF.

This clone was seen only a few times. The genes are TRBV6-6 and TRBJ1-5; 8 bases match TRBD1. Germline trimming cut 5 bases from V and 4 bases from J; bases unmatched to any gene: 7. This CDR3 contains 15 residues. CDR1 is MNHNY, CDR2 SVGAGI, per germline (reference sequence). Written as DNA, the CDR3 is TGTGCCAGCAGTAACAGACAGGGGATGAATCAGCCCCAGCATTTT. Protein product: CASSNRQGMNQPQHF.

The chain links TRBV6-5 to TRBJ1-2; D is perhaps TRBD1 (5 bases). The germline V gene encodes CDR1 MNHEY and CDR2 SVGAGI. V was trimmed by 5 bases and J by 0 bases, leaving 13 bases between them. The CDR3 runs to 15 residues. CDR3 loop: CASSPPGGANYGYTF. CDR3 coding DNA: TGTGCCAGCAGTCCCCCGGGGGGAGCTAACTATGGCTACACCTTC.

The chain has TRBV5-1 and TRBJ2-7; D is perhaps TRBD2 (5 bases). The germline V gene encodes CDR1 SGHRS and CDR2 YFSETQ. The V and J ends lost 5 bases and 3 bases respectively, with 21 bases between them. There are 16 residues in the CDR3. CDR3 sequence reads: CASRAMGADWIYEQYF. The CDR3 DNA follows: TGCGCCAGCAGAGCCATGGGTGCGGACTGGATCTACGAGCAGTACTTC.

This chain joins TRBV6-1 and TRBJ2-5; weak D call: TRBD2 (5 bases). CDR3 length: 13 residues. Trimming shortened V by 6 bases and J by 5 bases, and 13 bases separated the two germline ends. Germline V lookup: CDR1 MNHNS, CDR2 SASEGT. The CDR3 nucleotides read TGTGCCAGCAGCAGAGGGCTCGGGGAGACCCAGTACTTC. Amino acid sequence: CASSRGLGETQYF.

The genes are TRBV4-3 and TRBJ1-5, with a possible D match to TRBD1 (5 bases). Germline values: CDR1 LGHNA, CDR2 YSLEER. The CDR3 consists of 15 residues. Trimming left V 0 bases short and J 2 bases short, with 8 bases between. The CDR3 DNA is TGCGCCAGCAGCCAAGACAGGGCCGGCAATCAGCCCCAGCATTTT. This gives the protein CASSQDRAGNQPQHF.

This clone came up a few times. The V gene is TRBV14, the J gene TRBJ2-5, with unresolved D. From germline, CDR1 is SGHDN and CDR2 FVKESK. The CDR3 consists of 12 residues. The V gene lost 0 bases and the J gene lost 7 bases, with 6 bases spanning the gap. The DNA of the CDR3 is TGTGCCAGCAGCCAAGACAGGCTGACCCAGTACTTC. It codes for CASSQDRLTQYF.

In its sample, this clone was seen a few times. The gene calls are TRBV28 and TRBJ1-5; TRBD1 matches at 9 bases. The CDR3 loop spans 15 amino acids. Germline V gene data show CDR1 as MDHEN and CDR2 as SYDVKM. The V and J ends lost 1 base and 8 bases, in that order; junction bases with no gene match: 6. The DNA of the CDR3 is TGTGCCAGCAGTTTATCCCGGACAGGGGTAGAGCCCCAGCATTTT. This encodes CASSLSRTGVEPQHF.

The rearrangement joins TRBV15 to TRBJ2-7, with 8 bases identical to TRBD1. Germline values: CDR1 LNHNV, CDR2 YYDKDF (reference sequence). The J segment lost 2 bases and the V segment lost 5 bases, leaving 8 bases of the junction unmatched. CDR3 size: 15 residues. CDR3 DNA: TGTGCCACCAGCTGGGACAGGAGCAAAACCTACGAGCAGTACTTC. Protein: CATSWDRSKTYEQYF.

V is TRBV30 and J is TRBJ1-5; 7 positions agree with TRBD1. J gave up 3 bases and V 2 bases, and 4 bases lay outside the gene matches. Germline V lookup: CDR1 GTSNPN, CDR2 SVGIG (reference sequence). The CDR3 has 14 amino acids. The CDR3 sequence: CAWSMGTVNQPQHF. DNA of the CDR3: TGTGCCTGGAGTATGGGGACAGTCAATCAGCCCCAGCATTTT.

The sample holds one count of this clone. The chain carries TRBV7-6 and TRBJ1-2, with 7 bases identical to TRBD1. The V segment lost 5 bases and the J segment 0 bases; nucleotides outside the gene matches: 6. Germline V gene sequence: CDR1 SGHVS, CDR2 FNYEAQ. The CDR3 has 15 amino acids. The CDR3 coding sequence is TGTGCCAGCAGCGCCGGGACAGCAGCTAACTATGGCTACACCTTC. It encodes CASSAGTAANYGYTF.

V gene TRBV16 combines with J gene TRBJ2-5; possibly TRBD1 for D (6 bases). V lost 3 bases, J lost 2 bases, and 13 bases lay in between. The V gene's germline CDR1 is KGHSY and CDR2 FQNENV. This CDR3 has 15 amino acids. The CDR3 loop reads CASSQQTGGQETQYF. CDR3 nucleotides: TGTGCCAGCAGCCAGCAGACAGGAGGACAAGAGACCCAGTACTTC. Full variable domain (outside the CDR3, taken from reference TRBV16 and TRBJ2-5): GEEVAQTPKHLVRGEGQKAKLYCAPIKGHSYVFWYQQVLKNEFKFLISFQNENVFDETGMPKERFSAKCLPNSPCSLEIQATKLEDSAVYFCASSQQTGGQETQYFGPGTRLLVL.

This chain joins TRBV4-1 and TRBJ1-2; D not resolved. This CDR3 has 14 residues. Trimming took 4 bases from V and 0 from J, leaving 9 bases between them. Germline V gene lookup returns CDR1 MGHRA and CDR2 YSYEKL. The CDR3 loop is CASSLTQPNYGYTF. Written as DNA, the CDR3 is TGCGCCAGCAGCCTCACTCAACCTAACTATGGCTACACCTTC.

J is TRBJ2-7 and V is TRBV7-6; 7 nucleotides agree with TRBD1. Germline V lookup: CDR1 SGHVS, CDR2 FNYEAQ. This CDR3 is 15 amino acids long. V lost 4 bases and J lost 0; bases outside the gene matches: 6. This CDR3 is CASSSGQASSYEQYF. The CDR3, as DNA: TGTGCCAGCAGCTCAGGACAGGCGAGCTCCTACGAGCAGTACTTC.